One and the same sample provided the 18 T cell receptor beta chains below, sequenced in a study of CXCR3-negative and CXCR3-positive naive CD8 T cells (dated by TCRdb to 2018 to 2020). The reads were generated on a NextSeq 550. The Human TCR Profiling Kit (MiLaboratory) was used to prepare UMI-labeled 5' RACE TRB cDNA libraries. TCRdb reprocessed the reads, reporting each CDR3 protein sequence once and no DNA. This specimen's table enumerates more than 80,000 distinct CDR3 sequences. The leading ten clones occupy 0.82% of the sample. Which antigens these TCRs recognize remains unknown. Paper-wide results and their limitations: Compared with CXCR3-negative naive cells, CXCR3-positive naive cells had TRB CDR3s with higher hydrophobicity (lower Kidera factor 4), lower energy, and higher strength and volume indices.

The source material was naive CXCR3+ CD8+ T cells from blood. The cell subset or site tag for this specimen amounts to: CD45RO-CCR7+CD27+CD95- naive CD8+ T cells expressing CXCR3 (TNR3+). These receptors were obtained from a human donor in good health. Some clones in this sample may be carry-over from other donors' samples.

This chain connects TRBV6-5 to TRBJ2-3. The CDR3 has 15 amino acids. CDR1 is MNHEY, CDR2 SVGAGI, per germline. The CDR3 loop reads CASSYVAGPTDTQYF.

The chain couples TRBV15 to TRBJ2-7; without DNA, the TCRdb call of TRBD1 cannot be checked. The length of the CDR3 is 18 residues. Germline V gene data show CDR1 as LNHNV and CDR2 as YYDKDF (reference sequence). The CDR3 protein is CATSRDEISRGLPYEQYF.

This rearrangement joins TRBV4-3 to TRBJ2-1; TCRdb's D call of TRBD1 is untestable without DNA. The CDR3 sequence is 13 residues long. Germline CDR1 reads LGHNA; CDR2 reads YSLEER. The CDR3 loop reads CASSQVSGTEQFF.

Here the CDR3 reads CASSWDGGSYEQYF. The V gene is TRBV5-5, the J gene TRBJ2-7; TCRdb indicates TRBD1, and absent DNA this call remains unverified. This CDR3 region has 14 residues. Germline-derived CDR1 and CDR2 are SGHKS and YYEKEE (reference sequence).

This rearrangement joins TRBV7-7 to TRBJ2-1; the TCRdb call, TRBD1, lacks DNA for checking. The germline gives CDR1 SSHAT, CDR2 FNYEAQ (reference sequence). CDR3 length: 15 residues. The CDR3 here is CASSNPGQGDNEQFF.

The chain uses TRBV11-2 and TRBJ2-7. The CDR3 is 13 amino acids. Germline CDR1 reads SGHAT; CDR2 reads FQNNGV. This CDR3 is CASSLGTAYEQYF. The variable domain in full, completed from reference TRBV11-2 and TRBJ2-7, reads EAGVAQSPRYKIIEKRQSVAFWCNPISGHATLYWYQQILGQGPKLLIQFQNNGVVDDSQLPKDRFSAERLKGVDSTLKIQPAKLEDSAVYLCASSLGTAYEQYFGPGTRLTVT.

The chain employs TRBV20-1 and TRBJ2-5; TCRdb reports TRBD1, a call that lacks DNA to check it against. The CDR3 totals 15 residues. The V gene's germline CDR1 is DFQATT and CDR2 SNEGSKA (reference sequence). The CDR3 region is CSASAVGASFETQYF.

The chain joins TRBV28 to TRBJ2-3; TCRdb outputs TRBD1, but without DNA this stays unchecked. Germline-derived CDR1 and CDR2 are MDHEN and SYDVKM. The CDR3 spans 15 residues. CDR3 residues: CASTLAGVDTDTQYF.

The chain carries TRBV20-1 and TRBJ2-1; the TCRdb D gene call, TRBD1, has no DNA to confirm it. Germline V gives CDR1 DFQATT, CDR2 SNEGSKA (reference sequence). This CDR3 region has 14 residues. CDR3 region: CSQKRGDKANEQFF.

This sequence joins TRBV25-1 and TRBJ2-1. CDR1 and CDR2 (germline): MGHDK, SYGVNS. The CDR3 has 11 amino acids. The CDR3 is CASSGSNEQFF.

The V and J genes are TRBV20-1 and TRBJ1-1. The germline V gene encodes CDR1 DFQATT and CDR2 SNEGSKA (reference sequence). This CDR3 comprises 14 residues. This chain's CDR3 is CSAPPGIMNTEAFF.

The V gene is TRBV5-1, the J gene TRBJ1-6. The CDR3 is 17 amino acids. CDR1 SGHRS and CDR2 YFSETQ come from the germline V gene. This CDR3 is CASSRTPSPNENSPLHF.

CDR3 region: CASSYSVSGNEQFF. This chain links TRBV6-2 or TRBV6-3 with TRBJ2-1. Germline CDR1 MNHEY, CDR2 SVGEGT. The CDR3 is 14 residues long.

J is TRBJ2-3 and V is TRBV27. CDR3 length equals 14 residues. From germline, CDR1 is MNHEY and CDR2 SMNVEV (reference sequence). The CDR3 sequence is CASSLSSPTDTQYF.

The chain is built from TRBV4-1 and TRBJ2-1; TCRdb outputs TRBD2, but without DNA this stays unchecked. This CDR3 contains 12 residues. CDR1 is MGHRA, CDR2 YSYEKL, per germline. The CDR3 reads CASSSGGGGKFF.

The gene calls are TRBV12-3 or TRBV12-4 and TRBJ2-1; absent DNA, TCRdb's TRBD2 call cannot be checked. The CDR3 length is 17 residues. CDR3 protein: CASSTTFSRGGYNEQFF.

This chain joins TRBV29-1 and TRBJ2-3. This CDR3 comprises 15 residues. CDR1 and CDR2 (germline): SQVTM, ANQGSEA. CDR3 sequence: CSVEELVGLEDTQYF.

This chain uses TRBV7-2 with TRBJ1-5; TCRdb selects TRBD1, and the lack of DNA leaves this call unchecked. Germline CDR1 is SGHTA and CDR2 is FQGNSA. The CDR3 is made up of 16 amino acids. CDR3 residues: CASSLHREMSNQPQHF. Filled out from reference TRBV7-2 and TRBJ1-5, the complete variable domain reads GAGVSQSPSNKVTEKGKDVELRCDPISGHTALYWYRQSLGQGLEFLIYFQGNSAPDKSGLPSDRFSAERTGGSVSTLTIQRTQQEDSAVYLCASSLHREMSNQPQHFGDGTRLSIL.